These 15 T cell receptor beta chains originate from one sample sequenced in a study of technical replicates of blood from four donors. Profiling relied on immunoSEQ multiplex PCR, and the TCRdb table lists in-frame clones only, not all of them. Here the sample spans about 14,000 clones, approximately 95% being singletons. Sequenced input: PBMCs. The origin of the receptors is a human donor in good health.

V gene TRBV28 combines with J gene TRBJ2-5; D is perhaps TRBD2 (5 bases). The CDR3 contains 15 residues. Trimming removed 7 bases at V and 2 bases at J, with 17 bases between. The germline V gene encodes CDR1 MDHEN and CDR2 SYDVKM. The CDR3 here is CASTTTRRRQETQYF. The CDR3 nucleotides are TGTGCCAGCACGACTACGCGGCGGAGACAAGAGACCCAGTACTTC.

The chain has TRBV27 and TRBJ1-2, with 9 bases matching TRBD1. The CDR3 has 14 amino acids. Trimming at V came to 10 bases and at J to 2 bases, leaving 8 bases not matched to a gene. Germline V gives CDR1 MNHEY, CDR2 SMNVEV (reference sequence). The CDR3 protein is CATATGTGNYGYTF. The DNA for the CDR3 is TGTGCCACCGCCACCGGGACAGGGAACTATGGCTACACCTTC.

The chain joins TRBV28 to TRBJ2-3, with a weak D call TRBD2 (6 bases). The CDR3 has 15 amino acids. Looked up from germline, CDR1 is MDHEN and CDR2 is SYDVKM. V gave up 7 bases and J gave up 2 bases, with 16 bases separating them. For the CDR3, the DNA is TGTGCCAGCATGGTTAGCGGAGCCCTCACAGATACGCAGTATTTT. Translating it yields CASMVSGALTDTQYF.

J is TRBJ2-1 and V is TRBV10-2; TRBD1 matches 9 bases. Germline V CDR1 and CDR2: WSHSY, SAAADI. The CDR3 is made up of 15 amino acids. V lost 7 bases and J lost 6; bases outside the gene matches: 10. The CDR3 nucleotides read TGCGCCAGCAACAGGGGGACAGGGATCCCCAATGAGCAGTTCTTC. Amino acid sequence: CASNRGTGIPNEQFF.

J is TRBJ2-7 and V is TRBV18, with 7 bases that match TRBD2. In germline, CDR1 is KGHSH, CDR2 LQKENI. The CDR3 extends over 15 amino acids. V lost 0 bases and J lost 2; bases outside the gene matches: 4. CDR3 sequence (DNA): TGTGCCAGCTCACCACCGGCGGGAGCCGCCTACGAGCAGTACTTC. Its protein is CASSPPAGAAYEQYF.

This clone was detected a few times. The chain employs TRBV6-5 and TRBJ1-2; the match to TRBD1 covers 8 bases. Germline loops: CDR1 MNHEY, CDR2 SVGAGI. V was clipped by 5 bases and J by 10 bases; unmatched bases: 15. The CDR3 totals 15 residues. CDR3: CASSKTPGGSGDYTF. DNA of the CDR3: TGTGCCAGCAGTAAAACCCCAGGGGGCAGTGGGGACTACACCTTC.

The chain links TRBV2 to TRBJ1-1; 7 bases agree with TRBD1. CDR1 is SNHLY and CDR2 is FYNNEI in the germline V gene. V shed 6 bases, J shed 1 base, and the junction held 8 bases outside the gene matches. This CDR3 is built from 15 residues. CDR3 in amino acids: CASSVQGHGNTEAFF. The CDR3, as DNA: TGTGCCAGCAGCGTACAGGGGCACGGGAACACTGAAGCTTTCTTT.

V and J are TRBV5-1 and TRBJ2-3; TRBD1 is a possible D gene (6 bases). V was shortened by 3 bases and J by 10 bases, with 12 bases between the two germline ends. The germline V gene encodes CDR1 SGHRS and CDR2 YFSETQ. This CDR3 is built from 12 residues. CDR3 region: CASSSRGNAQYF. The CDR3 DNA reads TGCGCCAGCAGCTCGAGGGGGAACGCGCAGTATTTT.

The chain couples TRBV10-3 to TRBJ2-1, with 12 bases identical to TRBD2. Germline-derived CDR1 and CDR2 are ENHRY and SYGVKD. Trimming cost V 2 bases and J 0 bases; bases outside gene matches: 2. The CDR3 contains 17 residues. This CDR3 reads CAISEGLAGSSYNEQFF. CDR3 DNA: TGTGCCATCAGTGAGGGACTAGCGGGAAGCTCCTACAATGAGCAGTTCTTC.

The chain links TRBV5-1 to TRBJ2-2, with TRBD2 matching over 8 bases. CDR3 length equals 14 residues. Germline-derived CDR1 and CDR2 are SGHRS and YFSETQ. Trimming removed 7 bases from V and 3 bases from J; junction bases left unmatched: 5. The CDR3 loop is CASQAGGYTGELFF. The CDR3 DNA is TGCGCCAGCCAGGCGGGAGGCTACACCGGGGAGCTGTTTTTT.

For the CDR3, the DNA is TGCGCCAGCAGCTTGGGCGCGGGAGGGCCGATAGAGCAGTACTTC. Translated, it gives CASSLGAGGPIEQYF. The rearrangement joins TRBV5-1 to TRBJ2-7; 9 positions match TRBD2. J was trimmed by 7 bases and V by 0 bases; bases with no gene match: 8. CDR3 size: 15 residues. Looked up from germline, CDR1 is SGHRS and CDR2 is YFSETQ.

This rearrangement joins TRBV2 to TRBJ1-2, with D unresolved. Germline V gene lookup returns CDR1 SNHLY and CDR2 FYNNEI. Trimming stripped 7 bases from V and 1 base from J, with 10 bases between. This CDR3 comprises 13 residues. DNA for the CDR3: TGTGCCAGCATATCGGGGAGTAACTATGGCTACACCTTC. Amino acids: CASISGSNYGYTF.

The chain links TRBV30 to TRBJ2-5; D possibly corresponds to TRBD1 (6 bases). The CDR3 contains 14 residues. The germline CDR1 and CDR2 sequences are GTSNPN and SVGIG (reference sequence). Trimming took off 4 bases at V and 4 bases at J, with 16 bases between the two ends. The CDR3 DNA is TGTGCCTGGAATTACCAGGGGTATGGAGAGACCCAGTACTTC. This encodes CAWNYQGYGETQYF.

The chain joins TRBV11-3 to TRBJ2-3; 11 nucleotides match TRBD1. CDR3 length equals 15 residues. Looked up from germline, CDR1 is SGHNT and CDR2 is YENEEA. J lost 5 bases, V lost 4 bases, and 5 bases had no gene match. The CDR3 sequence: CASSSGTGGIDTQYF. CDR3 coding DNA: TGTGCCAGCAGCTCTGGGACAGGGGGGATAGATACGCAGTATTTT.

The chain has TRBV28 and TRBJ1-2, with D unresolved. CDR1 MDHEN and CDR2 SYDVKM come from the germline V gene. V lost 8 bases to trimming and J lost 0 bases, with 7 bases between them. The CDR3 is made up of 12 amino acids. The CDR3 nucleotides are TGTGCCAGCGCCGGGGCTAACTATGGCTACACCTTC. Residues: CASAGANYGYTF.